This section outlines one T cell receptor (beta chain) sequence together with its context. This clone was observed a few times. Its specific antigen is unknown. Per-nucleotide qualities are absent, and no much larger clonotype sits a single base away. The data were obtained in a study of memory CD4+ T cells and cytomegalovirus serostatus (dated by TCRdb to about 2019). For the wider study: The cohort included 35 or so healthy adults from Belgium, of whom 9 were CMV seropositive and roughly 25 were CMV seronegative. CD4+ memory TCRbeta repertoires of a Belgian cohort with known cytomegalovirus serostatus were sequenced in order to replicate a published TCR-based CMV serostatus classifier. General findings and caveats noted by the study authors: The results were read as suggesting that the CMV-associated TCR signature is, for the most part, present in the CD4+ memory repertoire. On the Belgian cohort, the classifier built on the original framework reached a median bootstrapped AUC of about 0.96, with a 95% CI of 0.76-1.00. Only CD4+CD45RO+ memory cells were sequenced, unlike the original study, which covered naive and memory CD4+ and CD8+ populations. CMV serostatus prediction reached a median bootstrapped AUC of around 0.95 with the original framework and roughly 0.9 with a US-trained random forest. Of 164 previously reported CMV-associated TCRbeta sequences, about 68 appeared in the CD4+ memory repertoires, each in one to five individuals.

A FACSAria II was used to sort memory CD4+ T cells, defined as single viable CD3+CD4+CD8-CD45RO+ cells. CMV serostatus was determined using a Roche Elecsys assay that detects serum IgG against CMV pp150, pp28, p38 and p52. After the samples were thawed, total CD4+ T cells were enriched through positive selection using CD4 magnetic microbeads. Samples originated from another study that specifically interrogated the CD4+ T cell memory repertoire. Peripheral blood mononuclear cells were isolated and cryopreserved according to standard operating procedures, and serum was stored at -80 degrees C. The staining relied on CD3-PerCP (BW264/56), CD4-APC (RPA-T4), CD45RO-PE (UCHT1) and CD8-Pacific Orange (3B5) antibodies, and Sytox blue was used to exclude non-viable cells. Genomic DNA was extracted from sorted cells with the Quick-DNA Microprep Kit. TCRbeta DNA was amplified with the immunoSEQ hsTCRbeta kit following the manufacturer's protocol. An Illumina MiSeq instrument was used to sequence the TCRbeta libraries. The study's processing was this. Once out-of-frame sequences had been removed, a few million distinct TCRbeta sequences were left, which works out to an average of around 67,000 per individual. Each individual was scored using the number of 150 to 200 previously reported CMV-associated TCRbeta sequences that the individual carried and the total number of productive distinct TCRbeta sequences. A beta-binomial model was reimplemented in Python, and scikit-learn random forests with default parameters were trained on US cohort data. Classifier performance on the Belgian cohort was summarized as median AUC with percentile confidence intervals calculated over 10,000 bootstrap iterations. Drawn from immuneACCESS, this table holds only the in-frame rearrangements with V and J called that TCRdb kept. Clones are partly lost; checked studies trace under half to an unresolved V gene and leave the rest unexplained. Clone size and the V and J calls come from that table; the DNA yielded D and trimming. This sample is represented by around 45,000 clones; around 76% of them were singletons. The leading ten clones occupy more than 0.95% of the sample.

This TCR was recovered from an adult in good health and CMV-seropositive. Input material: memory CD4+ T cells from blood.

Read as DNA, the sequence is TGCAGCGTTGCAGGGTTTGTAGATACGCAGTATTTT. Translation gives CSVAGFVDTQYF. The sequence joins TRBV29-1 to TRBJ2-3, with a weak D call of TRBD1 (5 bases match). The germline V gene yields SQVTM for CDR1 and ANQGSEA for CDR2. V is cut by 4 bases and J by 5 bases, and the space between the germline ends is 10 bases. CDR3 length: 12 amino acids, cysteine to phenylalanine. The only DNA kept is the CDR3, 36 bases in frame from the first base.